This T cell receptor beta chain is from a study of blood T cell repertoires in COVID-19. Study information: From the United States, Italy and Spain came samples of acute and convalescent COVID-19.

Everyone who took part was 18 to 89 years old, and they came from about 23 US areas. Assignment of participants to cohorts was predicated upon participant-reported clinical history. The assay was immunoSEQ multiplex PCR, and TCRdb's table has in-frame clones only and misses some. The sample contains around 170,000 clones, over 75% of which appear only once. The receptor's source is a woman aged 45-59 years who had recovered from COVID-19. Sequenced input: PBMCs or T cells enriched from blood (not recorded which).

This CDR3 reads CASSLDRAGGAETQYF. The CDR3 nucleotides are TGTGCCAGCAGCTTAGATCGAGCGGGAGGGGCAGAGACCCAGTACTTC. J is TRBJ2-5 and V is TRBV11-2; 10 nucleotides align to TRBD2. Germline-derived CDR1 and CDR2 are SGHAT and FQNNGV. V shed 0 bases and J 4 bases; nucleotides not matched to a gene: 5. This CDR3 is built from 16 residues.